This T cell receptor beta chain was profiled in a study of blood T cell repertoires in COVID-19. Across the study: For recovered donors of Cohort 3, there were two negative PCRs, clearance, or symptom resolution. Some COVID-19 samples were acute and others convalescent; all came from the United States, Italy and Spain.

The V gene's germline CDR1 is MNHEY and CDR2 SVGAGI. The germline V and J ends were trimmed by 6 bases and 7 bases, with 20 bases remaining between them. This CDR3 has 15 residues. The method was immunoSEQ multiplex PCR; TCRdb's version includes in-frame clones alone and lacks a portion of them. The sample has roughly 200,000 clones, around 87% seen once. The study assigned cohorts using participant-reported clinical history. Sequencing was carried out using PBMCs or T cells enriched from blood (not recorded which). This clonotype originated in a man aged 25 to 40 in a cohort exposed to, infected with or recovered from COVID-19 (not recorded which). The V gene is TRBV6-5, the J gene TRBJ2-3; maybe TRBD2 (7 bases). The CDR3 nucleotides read TGTGCCAGCAGGCGAACGGCGGGGGCGACCCATACGCAGTATTTT. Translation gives CASRRTAGATHTQYF.